This passage covers 16 T cell receptor beta chains from one sample sequenced in a study of memory CD4+ T cells and cytomegalovirus serostatus (dated by TCRdb to about 2019). The library was generated by the immunoSEQ multiplex PCR assay. Entries here come from immuneACCESS through TCRdb and include only in-frame sequences with V and J called. Some clones fail to appear in such tables; in the studies checked, an unresolved V gene covers under half of the shortfall, and the cause of the remainder is unknown. This sample holds about 92,000 clones; 80% were observed only once. 3.5% to 4% of the sample comes from the top ten. Single viable CD3+CD4+CD8-CD45RO+ cells were sorted as memory CD4+ T cells on a FACSAria II. The sequencing sample was made of memory CD4+ T cells from blood. These receptors came from an adult in good health and CMV-seropositive.

The V and J genes are TRBV5-4 and TRBJ1-1; TRBD1 matches 9 bases. Trimming cost V 4 bases and J 4 bases; bases outside gene matches: 8. This CDR3 spans 15 amino acids. Germline CDR1 and CDR2: SGHNT and YYREEE (reference sequence). The DNA of the CDR3 is TGTGCCAGCAGCGCGTCGACAGGGGGTGTCACTGAAGCTTTCTTT. Encoded protein: CASSASTGGVTEAFF.

The chain employs TRBV5-4 and TRBJ2-1; D remains unclear. V was shortened by 0 bases and J by 6 bases, with 10 bases between the two germline ends. The CDR3 extends over 14 amino acids. Germline assignment: CDR1 SGHNT and CDR2 YYREEE (reference sequence). In DNA form, the CDR3 reads TGTGCCAGCAGCTTGGCCAGTAGAGGCAATGAGCAGTTCTTC. Translated, it gives CASSLASRGNEQFF.

The CDR3 loop reads CASSNRAGWNTDTQYF. CDR3 coding DNA: TGTGCCAGCAGTAACCGAGCCGGTTGGAACACAGATACGCAGTATTTT. This rearrangement joins TRBV28 to TRBJ2-3; no clear D gene. Germline V CDR1 and CDR2: MDHEN, SYDVKM. This CDR3 is 16 amino acids long. Trimming removed 5 bases from V and 2 bases from J, with 17 bases in between.

The DNA of the CDR3 is TGTGCCAGCAGTCATTACAGGGACCGTCAGCCCCAGCATTTT. Amino acids: CASSHYRDRQPQHF. This chain links TRBV5-5 with TRBJ1-5; TRBD1 is a possible D gene (6 bases). Germline CDR1 and CDR2: SGHKS and YYEKEE (reference sequence). This CDR3 is built from 14 residues. The V end lost 5 bases, the J end lost 6 bases, and 15 bases lay between the germline ends. The whole variable domain, remainder taken from reference TRBV5-5 and TRBJ1-5, is DAGVTQSPTHLIKTRGQQVTLRCSPISGHKSVSWYQQVLGQGPQFIFQYYEKEERGRGNFPDRFSARQFPNYSSELNVNALLLGDSALYLCASSHYRDRQPQHFGDGTRLSIL.

The sample holds one count of this clone. V and J are TRBV5-4 and TRBJ2-3; D is ambiguous. The CDR3 runs to 15 residues. Looked up from germline, CDR1 is SGHNT and CDR2 is YYREEE (reference sequence). V was pared by 2 bases and J by 0 bases, with 10 bases between. The CDR3: CASSFQLSSTDTQYF. The CDR3 DNA follows: TGTGCCAGCAGCTTCCAGCTCTCCAGCACAGATACGCAGTATTTT.

The J gene is TRBJ1-5, the V gene TRBV5-8; D not certain. Per the germline V gene, CDR1 is SGHTS and CDR2 is YDEGEE. CDR3 length equals 14 residues. Trimming pared 1 base from V and 4 bases from J, leaving 9 bases between. CDR3 protein: CASSLYGINQPQHF. The CDR3 region has the DNA TGTGCCAGCAGCTTGTACGGCATTAATCAGCCCCAGCATTTT.

CDR3 DNA: TGTGCCAGCAGCTTGACAGCTAACTATGGCTACACCTTC. Its translation: CASSLTANYGYTF. The chain is built from TRBV5-6 and TRBJ1-2; no definite D call. The V end lost 1 base, the J end lost 0 bases, and 4 bases lay between the germline ends. This CDR3 is 13 amino acids long. CDR1 SGHDT and CDR2 YYEEEE come from the germline V gene.

For the CDR3, the DNA is TGTGCCAGCAGCTCAACCGGGGCAGTGAAATACGAGCAGTACTTC. It specifies CASSSTGAVKYEQYF. The chain uses TRBV7-2 and TRBJ2-7; perhaps D is TRBD1 or TRBD2 (5 bases each). V lost 4 bases and J 4 bases, leaving 17 bases between the germline ends. Germline V gene lookup returns CDR1 SGHTA and CDR2 FQGNSA. The CDR3 runs 15 residues.

This clone was recorded many times. V usage is TRBV6-6 and J usage is TRBJ2-1; 12 bases match TRBD2. The junction had 8 bases not matched to a gene; V was cut back by 2 bases and J by 9 bases. The CDR3 extends over 16 amino acids. CDR1 and CDR2 (germline): MNHNY, SVGAGI (reference sequence). Written as DNA, the CDR3 is TGTGCCAGCAGTTACCGGGGACTAGCGGGCAGAGGTGAGCAGTTCTTC. Protein: CASSYRGLAGRGEQFF.

The rearrangement uses TRBV7-2 and TRBJ1-5; TRBD1 is a possible D gene (6 bases). The V gene's germline CDR1 is SGHTA and CDR2 FQGNSA. This CDR3 spans 15 amino acids. V was pared by 2 bases and J by 4 bases, with 12 bases between. Here the CDR3 DNA reads TGTGCCAGCAGCTTAATGGCGGGACAAAATCAGCCCCAGCATTTT. Its protein product is CASSLMAGQNQPQHF.

This chain links TRBV18 with TRBJ1-1, with D maybe TRBD1 (5 bases). The germline V and J ends were trimmed by 4 bases and 2 bases, with 14 bases remaining between them. CDR1 and CDR2 from the germline V gene are KGHSH and LQKENI. This CDR3 has 15 residues. The CDR3 spells CASSRMSGGNTEAFF. In DNA form, the CDR3 reads TGTGCCAGCTCACGGATGTCCGGGGGTAACACTGAAGCTTTCTTT.

This chain links TRBV11-2 with TRBJ1-3; D call uncertain. CDR1 and CDR2 from the germline V gene are SGHAT and FQNNGV. The germline V and J ends were trimmed by 4 bases and 10 bases, with 14 bases remaining between them. The CDR3 runs 13 residues. CDR3 sequence: CASSSQRLETIYF. The CDR3 bases are TGTGCCAGCAGCTCCCAGCGCCTAGAGACCATATATTTT.

This chain joins TRBV28 and TRBJ2-7, with 9 bases matching TRBD2. Germline V gives CDR1 MDHEN, CDR2 SYDVKM. Germline trimming cut 5 bases from V and 3 bases from J; bases unmatched to any gene: 5. The CDR3 is made up of 14 amino acids. CDR3 DNA sequence: TGTGCCAGCAGTCCAAGCGGGAGGCACTACGAGCAGTACTTC. Its protein product is CASSPSGRHYEQYF.

The chain recombines TRBV6-1 with TRBJ1-5; D unclear. Germline V gene sequence: CDR1 MNHNS, CDR2 SASEGT. V was shortened by 1 base and J by 0 bases, with 7 bases between the two germline ends. The CDR3 totals 15 residues. CDR3: CASSEGGYSNQPQHF. The CDR3, as DNA: TGTGCCAGCAGTGAAGGCGGATATAGCAATCAGCCCCAGCATTTT.

This chain links TRBV7-9 with TRBJ1-1; a weak D match, TRBD1 (6 bases). The germline V gene encodes CDR1 SEHNR and CDR2 FQNEAQ (reference sequence). V lost 3 bases to trimming and J lost 5 bases, with 10 bases between them. This CDR3 has 13 amino acids. The CDR3 here is CASSFIGGTEAFF. In nucleotides, the CDR3 is TGTGCCAGCAGCTTTATAGGGGGGACTGAAGCTTTCTTT.

The rearrangement uses TRBV5-1 and TRBJ2-1; TRBD1 matches 9 bases. The trim removed 3 bases at V and 4 bases at J, leaving 5 bases unmatched. The CDR3 runs to 15 residues. Germline loops: CDR1 SGHRS, CDR2 YFSETQ. CDR3 loop: CASSSGTGRYNEQFF. The DNA of the CDR3 is TGCGCCAGCAGCTCCGGGACAGGGAGATACAATGAGCAGTTCTTC.